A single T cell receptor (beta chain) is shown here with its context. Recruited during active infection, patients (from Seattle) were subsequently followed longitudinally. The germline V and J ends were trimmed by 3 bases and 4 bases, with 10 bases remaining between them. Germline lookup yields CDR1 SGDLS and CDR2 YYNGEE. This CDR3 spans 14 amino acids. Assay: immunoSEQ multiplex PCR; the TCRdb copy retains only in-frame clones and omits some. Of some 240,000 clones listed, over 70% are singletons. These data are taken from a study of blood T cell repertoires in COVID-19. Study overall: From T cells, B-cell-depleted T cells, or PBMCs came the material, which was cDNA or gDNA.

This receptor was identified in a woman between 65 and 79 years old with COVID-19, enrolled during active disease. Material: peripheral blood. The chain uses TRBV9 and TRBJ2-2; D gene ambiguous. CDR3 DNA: TGTGCCAGCAGCGCCGCGTTATCCACCGGGGAGCTGTTTTTT. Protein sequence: CASSAALSTGELFF.